This T cell receptor beta chain was recorded in a study of a mutant IDH1 vaccine in newly diagnosed glioma. Looking at the study overall: With temozolomide cycles, or 4-6 weeks after radiotherapy alone, vaccination was started.

Assay used: immunoSEQ multiplex PCR; TCRdb lists only in-frame clones, some missing. Of about 38,000 clones in the sample, about four fifths were seen once. CDR1 is SGHDT, CDR2 YYEEEE, per germline. V lost 2 bases and J 3 bases, leaving 12 bases between the germline ends. The CDR3 spans 15 residues. As to time point: week 5, during vaccination. Vaccinated patients received 300 ug of mutant IDH1 20-mer peptide per dose, with topical imiquimod. This clone was counted a single time. The antigen is unknown. The chain combines TRBV5-6 with TRBJ1-5, with TRBD1 as a possible D gene (5 bases). The material was PBMCs, obtained from a glioma patient whose treatment included an IDH1 peptide vaccine. This TCR came from a man in his forties with glioma. CDR3: CASSFSPTDNQPQHF. The CDR3, as DNA: TGTGCCAGCAGCTTTTCCCCGACAGACAATCAGCCCCAGCATTTT.